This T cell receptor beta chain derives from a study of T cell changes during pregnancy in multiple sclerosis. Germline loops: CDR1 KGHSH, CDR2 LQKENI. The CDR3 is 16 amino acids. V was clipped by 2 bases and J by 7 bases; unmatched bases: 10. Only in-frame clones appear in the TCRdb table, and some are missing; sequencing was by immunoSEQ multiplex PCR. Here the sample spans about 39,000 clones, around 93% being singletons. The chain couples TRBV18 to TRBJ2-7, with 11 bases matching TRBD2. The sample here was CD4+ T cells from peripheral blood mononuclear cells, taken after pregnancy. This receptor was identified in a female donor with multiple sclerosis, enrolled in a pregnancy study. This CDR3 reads CASSPRSSGGPREQYF. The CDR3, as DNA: TGTGCCAGCTCACCAAGGTCTAGCGGGGGGCCTCGGGAGCAGTACTTC.